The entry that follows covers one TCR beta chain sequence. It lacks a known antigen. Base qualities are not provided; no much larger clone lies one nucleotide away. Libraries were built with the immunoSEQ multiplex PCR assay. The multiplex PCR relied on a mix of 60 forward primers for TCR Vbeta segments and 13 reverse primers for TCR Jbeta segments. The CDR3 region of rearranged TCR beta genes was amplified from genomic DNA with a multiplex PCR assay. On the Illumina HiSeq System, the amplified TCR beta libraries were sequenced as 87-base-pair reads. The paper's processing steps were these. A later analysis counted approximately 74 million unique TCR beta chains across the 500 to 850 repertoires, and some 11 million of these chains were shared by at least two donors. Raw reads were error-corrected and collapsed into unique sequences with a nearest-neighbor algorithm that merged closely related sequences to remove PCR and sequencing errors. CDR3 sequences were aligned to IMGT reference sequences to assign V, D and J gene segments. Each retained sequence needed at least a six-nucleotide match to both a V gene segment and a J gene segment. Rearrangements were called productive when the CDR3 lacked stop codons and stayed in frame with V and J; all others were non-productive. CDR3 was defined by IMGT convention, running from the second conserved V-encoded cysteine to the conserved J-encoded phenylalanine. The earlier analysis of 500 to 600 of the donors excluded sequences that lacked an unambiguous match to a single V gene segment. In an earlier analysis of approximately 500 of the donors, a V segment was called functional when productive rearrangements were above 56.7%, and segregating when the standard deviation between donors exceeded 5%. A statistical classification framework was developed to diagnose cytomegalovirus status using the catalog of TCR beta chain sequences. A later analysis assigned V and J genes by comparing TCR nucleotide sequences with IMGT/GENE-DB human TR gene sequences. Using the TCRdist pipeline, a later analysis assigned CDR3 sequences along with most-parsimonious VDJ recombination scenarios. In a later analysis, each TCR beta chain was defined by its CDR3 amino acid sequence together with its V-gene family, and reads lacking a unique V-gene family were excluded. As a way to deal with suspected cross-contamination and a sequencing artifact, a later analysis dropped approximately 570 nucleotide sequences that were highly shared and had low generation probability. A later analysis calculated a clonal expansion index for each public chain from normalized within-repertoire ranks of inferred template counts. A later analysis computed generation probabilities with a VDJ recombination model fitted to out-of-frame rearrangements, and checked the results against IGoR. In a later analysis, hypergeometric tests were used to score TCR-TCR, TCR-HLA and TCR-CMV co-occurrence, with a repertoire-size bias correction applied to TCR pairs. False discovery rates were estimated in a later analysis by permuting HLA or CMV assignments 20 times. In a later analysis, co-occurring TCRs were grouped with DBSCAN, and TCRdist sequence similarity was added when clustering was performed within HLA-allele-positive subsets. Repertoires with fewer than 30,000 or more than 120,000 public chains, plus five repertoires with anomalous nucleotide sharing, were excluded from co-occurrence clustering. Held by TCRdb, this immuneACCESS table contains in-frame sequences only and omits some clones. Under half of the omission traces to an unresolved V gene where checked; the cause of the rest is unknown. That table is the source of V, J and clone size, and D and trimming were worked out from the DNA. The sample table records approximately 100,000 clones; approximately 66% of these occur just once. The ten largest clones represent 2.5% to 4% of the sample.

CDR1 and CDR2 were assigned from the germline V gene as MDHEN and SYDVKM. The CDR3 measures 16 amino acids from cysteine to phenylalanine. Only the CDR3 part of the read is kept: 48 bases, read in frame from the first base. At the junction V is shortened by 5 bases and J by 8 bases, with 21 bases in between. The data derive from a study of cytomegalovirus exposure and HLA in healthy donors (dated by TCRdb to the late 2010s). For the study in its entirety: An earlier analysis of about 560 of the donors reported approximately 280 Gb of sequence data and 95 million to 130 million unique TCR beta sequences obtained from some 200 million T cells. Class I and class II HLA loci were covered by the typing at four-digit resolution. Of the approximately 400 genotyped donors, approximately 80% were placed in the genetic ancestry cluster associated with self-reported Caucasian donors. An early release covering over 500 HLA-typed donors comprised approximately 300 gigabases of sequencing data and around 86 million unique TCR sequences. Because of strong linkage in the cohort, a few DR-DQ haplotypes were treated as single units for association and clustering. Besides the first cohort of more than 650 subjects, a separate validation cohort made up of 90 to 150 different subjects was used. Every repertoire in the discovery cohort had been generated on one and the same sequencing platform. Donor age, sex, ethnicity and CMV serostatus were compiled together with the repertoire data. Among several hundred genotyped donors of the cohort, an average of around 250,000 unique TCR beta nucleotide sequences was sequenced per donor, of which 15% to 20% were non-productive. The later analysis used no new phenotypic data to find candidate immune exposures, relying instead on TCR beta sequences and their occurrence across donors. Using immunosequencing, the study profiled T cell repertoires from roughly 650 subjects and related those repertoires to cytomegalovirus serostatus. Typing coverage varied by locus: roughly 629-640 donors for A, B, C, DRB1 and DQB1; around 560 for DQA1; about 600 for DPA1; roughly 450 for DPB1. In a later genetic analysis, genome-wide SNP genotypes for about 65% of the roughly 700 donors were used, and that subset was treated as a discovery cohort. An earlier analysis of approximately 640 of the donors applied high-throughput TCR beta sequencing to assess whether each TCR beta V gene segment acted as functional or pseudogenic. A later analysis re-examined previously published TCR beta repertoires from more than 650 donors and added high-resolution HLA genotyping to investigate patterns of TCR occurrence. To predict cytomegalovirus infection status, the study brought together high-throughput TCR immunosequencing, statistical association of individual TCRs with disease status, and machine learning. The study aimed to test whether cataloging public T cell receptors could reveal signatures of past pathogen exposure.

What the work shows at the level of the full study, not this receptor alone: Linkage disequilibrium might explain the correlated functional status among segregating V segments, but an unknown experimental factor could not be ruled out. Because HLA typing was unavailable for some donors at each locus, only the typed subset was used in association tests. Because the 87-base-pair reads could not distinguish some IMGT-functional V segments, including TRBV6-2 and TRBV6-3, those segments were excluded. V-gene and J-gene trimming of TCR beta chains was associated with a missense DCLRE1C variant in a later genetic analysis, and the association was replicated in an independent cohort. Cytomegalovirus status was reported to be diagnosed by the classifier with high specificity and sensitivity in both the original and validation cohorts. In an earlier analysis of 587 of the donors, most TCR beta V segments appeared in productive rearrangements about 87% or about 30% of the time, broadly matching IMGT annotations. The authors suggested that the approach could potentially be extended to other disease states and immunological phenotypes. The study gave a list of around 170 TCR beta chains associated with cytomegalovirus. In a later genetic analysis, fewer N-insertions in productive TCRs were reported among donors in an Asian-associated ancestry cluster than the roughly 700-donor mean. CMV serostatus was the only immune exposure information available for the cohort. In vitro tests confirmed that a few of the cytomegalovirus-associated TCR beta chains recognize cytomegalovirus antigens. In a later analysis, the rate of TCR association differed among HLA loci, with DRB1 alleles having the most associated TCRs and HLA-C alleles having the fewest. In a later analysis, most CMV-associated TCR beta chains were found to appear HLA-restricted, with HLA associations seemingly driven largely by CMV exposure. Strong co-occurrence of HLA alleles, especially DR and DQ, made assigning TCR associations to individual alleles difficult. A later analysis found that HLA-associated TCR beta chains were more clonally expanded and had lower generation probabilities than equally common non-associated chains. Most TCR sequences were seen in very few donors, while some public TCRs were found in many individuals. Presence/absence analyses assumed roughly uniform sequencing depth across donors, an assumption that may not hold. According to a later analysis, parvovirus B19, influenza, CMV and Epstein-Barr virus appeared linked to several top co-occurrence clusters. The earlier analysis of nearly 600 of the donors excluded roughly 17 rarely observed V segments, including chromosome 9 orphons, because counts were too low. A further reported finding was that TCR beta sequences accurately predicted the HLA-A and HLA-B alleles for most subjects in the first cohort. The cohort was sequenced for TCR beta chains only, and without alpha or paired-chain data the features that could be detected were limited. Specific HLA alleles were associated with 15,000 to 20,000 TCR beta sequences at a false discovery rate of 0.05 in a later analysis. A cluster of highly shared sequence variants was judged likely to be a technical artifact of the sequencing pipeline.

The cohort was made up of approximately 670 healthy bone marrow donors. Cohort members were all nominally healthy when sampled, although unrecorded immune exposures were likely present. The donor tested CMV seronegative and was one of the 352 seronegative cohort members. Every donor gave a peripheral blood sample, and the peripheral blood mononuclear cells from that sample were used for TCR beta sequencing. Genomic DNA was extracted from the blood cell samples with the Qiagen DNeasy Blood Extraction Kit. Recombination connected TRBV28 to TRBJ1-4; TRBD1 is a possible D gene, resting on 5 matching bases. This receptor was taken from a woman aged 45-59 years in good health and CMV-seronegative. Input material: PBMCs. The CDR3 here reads CASSPTGQARGEKLFF. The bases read TGTGCCAGCAGTCCTACGGGCCAGGCCCGGGGGGAAAAACTGTTTTTT.